This T cell receptor (beta chain) is from a study of CD8 T cells in ankylosing spondylitis. Turning to this clonotype: Its cognate antigen is unknown.

TCRdb fed the 5' RACE reads into MiXCR, producing one record per CDR3 protein. The repertoire holds about 220,000 distinct CDR3 sequences, 20% to 30% seen once, with under 8% in the top ten. Study findings and constraints: Matched ankylosing spondylitis synovial fluid reportedly showed significant enrichment of disease-linked clones. CD8+ cells made up the disease-linked clones, which were relatively rare in peripheral blood.

Deletions cut 6 bases from V and 11 bases from J, with 13 bases between. This CDR3 region has 11 residues. The germline gives CDR1 SGHTA, CDR2 FQGNSA. The chain is built from TRBV7-2 and TRBJ1-1, with D possibly matching TRBD1 (5 bases). This sequence was found in a male donor with ankylosing spondylitis or in good health (not recorded which). Sequencing was performed on blood, either unsorted or a sorted T cell fraction (not recorded which). The CDR3 DNA is TGTGCCAGCAGATCAGGGTTAAGGGCTTTCTTT. This encodes CASRSGLRAFF.